The clone carrying this T cell receptor beta chain was seen repeatedly, ten times or more. Its antigen is still unknown. The beta constant-region primer was an equimolar mix of two oligonucleotides covering TRBC1 and TRBC2. Four rounds of PCR amplified the ligated cDNA using nested alpha and beta constant-region primers plus SP2. A single record per CDR3 protein comes from TCRdb applying MiXCR to the UMI-ligation and nested PCR reads. The sample has 150,000 or so distinct CDR3 sequences; approximately 22% are singletons. The data stem from a study of naive and memory T cell subsets. Findings and limits, study-wide: TCR counts from RNA may reflect activation-linked expression changes. In CD4 and CD8 cells, diversity dropped from naive through EMRA. Naive and memory repertoire findings lacked a ground truth for validation. Especially in CD8 cells, naive repertoires contained a few larger clonotypes, possibly CD45RA-re-expressing memory cells.

The CDR3 is made up of 13 amino acids. Germline values: CDR1 DFQATT, CDR2 SNEGSKA (reference sequence). V lost 4 bases and J lost 5, with 11 bases in between. Four subsets defined by CD45RA and CD27 were sorted after CD3, CD4, CD8 and live/dead staining. This TCR was sampled from a human donor in good health. The gene calls are TRBV20-1 and TRBJ2-2; perhaps TRBD1 as D (5 bases). Material for sequencing was naive CD4+ T cells from blood. CDR3 residues: CSANQGSTGELFF. For the CDR3, the DNA is TGCAGTGCTAACCAGGGATCGACCGGGGAGCTGTTTTTT.